This T cell receptor beta chain stems from a study of OX40 agonist ivuxolimab in advanced cancers. Here immunoSEQ multiplex PCR was the method, and the copy in TCRdb shows in-frame clones only, minus some. Among over 55,000 clones listed, approximately 80% were seen once. Regarding the study as a whole: At 0.1 to 3.0 mg/kg, CD4+ and CD8+ blood T cells expanded clonally by week 6.

Notes on this clone: Its antigen is undetermined.

Sequencing used CD4+ or CD8+ T cells sorted from blood, obtained in a trial of the OX40 agonist ivuxolimab. This clonotype was obtained from an adult with an advanced solid tumor such as melanoma, head and neck, liver or kidney cancer.

The CDR3 bases are TGCGCCAGCACCCTACAGGGGACGGAACAAGAGACCCAGTACTTC. It encodes CASTLQGTEQETQYF. The V and J genes are TRBV5-1 and TRBJ2-5; TRBD1 matches at 7 bases. The CDR3 is made up of 15 amino acids. Trimming at V came to 6 bases and at J to 2 bases, leaving 10 bases not matched to a gene. Germline V gene data show CDR1 as SGHRS and CDR2 as YFSETQ.